One and the same sample provided the 19 T cell receptor beta chains below, sequenced in a study of T cell responses to AZD1222 COVID-19 vaccine. Measured with immunoSEQ multiplex PCR; TCRdb has only the in-frame clones, and not every one. The data show about 100,000 clones, with roughly 90% seen just once and about 1.8% held by the top ten. Sequences were derived from peripheral blood, sampled on day 0 of AZD1222 vaccination. The receptors derive from an adult in good health.

V is TRBV6-2 or TRBV6-3 and J is TRBJ2-3; D is undetermined. Trimming took off 5 bases at V and 4 bases at J, with 7 bases between the two ends. Germline CDR1 MNHEY, CDR2 SVGEGT. This CDR3 is 12 amino acids long. The CDR3 coding sequence is TGTGCCAGCAGTCCCTCTCCAGATACGCAGTATTTT. It codes for CASSPSPDTQYF.

The chain uses TRBV5-8 and TRBJ1-1; TRBD1 might be the D (5 bases). Trimming removed 0 bases from V and 3 bases from J, with 12 bases in between. This CDR3 has 15 amino acids. Germline CDR1 and CDR2: SGHTS and YDEGEE. Here the CDR3 reads CASSLGFRVDTEAFF. The CDR3 bases are TGTGCCAGCAGCTTGGGGTTCAGGGTGGACACTGAAGCTTTCTTT.

V gene TRBV18 combines with J gene TRBJ2-1; D is possibly TRBD1 (6 bases). The CDR3 length is 15 residues. The germline V gene encodes CDR1 KGHSH and CDR2 LQKENI. Trimming left V 0 bases short and J 9 bases short, with 15 bases between. CDR3 nucleotide sequence: TGTGCCAGCTCACCACCCGATCTACAGGGAACTGAGCAGTTCTTC. Its translation is CASSPPDLQGTEQFF. The full variable domain, in which reference TRBV18 and TRBJ2-1 provide the parts outside the CDR3, is NAGVMQNPRHLVRRRGQEARLRCSPMKGHSHVYWYRQLPEEGLKFMVYLQKENIIDESGMPKERFSAEFPKEGPSILRIQQVVRGDSAAYFCASSPPDLQGTEQFFGPGTRLTVL.

This clone has just one count. V usage is TRBV6-1 and J usage is TRBJ2-1, with 14 bases matching TRBD2. The CDR3 spans 19 residues. After removal of 0 bases from V and 3 bases from J, the junction contained 7 bases not matched to a gene. Germline V gene lookup returns CDR1 MNHNS and CDR2 SASEGT. The CDR3 sequence: CASSEAWGTSGSRYNEQFF. The CDR3 DNA follows: TGTGCCAGCAGTGAAGCGTGGGGGACTAGCGGGAGCCGCTACAATGAGCAGTTCTTC.

The rearrangement joins TRBV27 to TRBJ1-2, with D unresolved. This CDR3 is built from 14 residues. The V gene lost 5 bases and the J gene lost 6 bases, with 16 bases spanning the gap. Germline lookup yields CDR1 MNHEY and CDR2 SMNVEV (reference sequence). In DNA form, the CDR3 reads TGTGCCAGCAGTCCCCGACTCCTCATAAATGGCTACACCTTC. Translating it yields CASSPRLLINGYTF.

J is TRBJ2-3 and V is TRBV25-1; 9 positions match TRBD2. Germline CDR1 reads MGHDK; CDR2 reads SYGVNS. Trimming removed 2 bases from V and 2 bases from J; junction bases left unmatched: 2. The CDR3 is made up of 15 amino acids. CDR3 sequence: CASSEAGGFTDTQYF. CDR3 bases: TGTGCCAGCAGTGAAGCGGGAGGGTTCACAGATACGCAGTATTTT.

This chain links TRBV6-5 with TRBJ1-1, with unresolved D. CDR1 is MNHEY and CDR2 is SVGAGI in the germline V gene. This CDR3 comprises 14 residues. V was cut by 5 bases and J by 3 bases, with 13 bases left in between. The CDR3 here is CASSKGIRDTEAFF. The CDR3 DNA reads TGTGCCAGCAGTAAGGGCATTAGGGACACTGAAGCTTTCTTT.

Only one count was recorded for this clone. The gene calls are TRBV27 and TRBJ1-2, with D unclear. The germline V and J ends were trimmed by 2 bases and 7 bases, with 17 bases remaining between them. The CDR3 covers 15 residues. Germline V gene lookup returns CDR1 MNHEY and CDR2 SMNVEV (reference sequence). As DNA, the CDR3 is TGTGCCAGCAGTTTAGGACCGAACCCGATGGGTGGCTACACCTTC. It codes for CASSLGPNPMGGYTF.

The gene calls are TRBV30 and TRBJ2-1; D not resolved. CDR1 is GTSNPN, CDR2 SVGIG, per germline (reference sequence). The CDR3 extends over 13 amino acids. Trimming took 3 bases from V and 7 from J, leaving 13 bases between them. The CDR3 spells CAWRERLWNEQFF. In DNA, the CDR3 is TGTGCCTGGAGAGAGAGACTTTGGAATGAGCAGTTCTTC.

The count of this clone is one. V is TRBV7-2 and J is TRBJ1-1; unclear D gene. V was cut by 2 bases and J by 1 base, with 8 bases left in between. Germline CDR1 reads SGHTA; CDR2 reads FQGNSA. This CDR3 comprises 14 residues. The CDR3 loop is CASSLNWANTEAFF. CDR3 DNA sequence: TGTGCCAGCAGCTTAAATTGGGCGAACACTGAAGCTTTCTTT.

The genes are TRBV6-6 and TRBJ1-2; D is undetermined. Germline V gene data show CDR1 as MNHNY and CDR2 as SVGAGI (reference sequence). V was cut by 4 bases and J by 0 bases, with 12 bases left in between. This CDR3 has 15 amino acids. Here the CDR3 reads CASSFRPAANYGYTF. CDR3 nucleotide sequence: TGTGCCAGCAGTTTTAGGCCTGCCGCTAACTATGGCTACACCTTC.

This chain connects TRBV25-1 to TRBJ2-2, with 7 bases lining up with TRBD1. CDR1 MGHDK and CDR2 SYGVNS come from the germline V gene. Trimming removed 8 bases from V and 6 bases from J; junction bases left unmatched: 3. This CDR3 contains 12 residues. The CDR3 nucleotides read TGTGCCAGCCGACAGGGATCCGGGGAGCTGTTTTTT. This sequence encodes CASRQGSGELFF.

The chain employs TRBV24-1 and TRBJ2-1; 9 bases fit TRBD2. Germline CDR1 and CDR2: KGHDR and SFDVKD. CDR3 length equals 17 residues. With 5 bases clipped from V and 0 bases from J, the junction kept 7 bases outside the gene matches. The CDR3 loop reads CATSAFTSGLSYNEQFF. CDR3 nucleotides: TGTGCCACCAGTGCTTTCACTAGCGGGCTCTCCTACAATGAGCAGTTCTTC.

The CDR3 nucleotides read TGTGCCAGCTCAACCGGGACAGGGTCGTTCGAAAAACTGTTTTTT. This sequence encodes CASSTGTGSFEKLFF. The J gene is TRBJ1-4, the V gene TRBV18; 9 nucleotides align to TRBD1. The ends lost 5 bases at V and 8 bases at J; junction bases unmatched: 9. The CDR3 length is 15 residues. The germline V gene encodes CDR1 KGHSH and CDR2 LQKENI.

V is TRBV9 and J is TRBJ2-1, with 12 bases lining up with TRBD2. The germline CDR1 and CDR2 sequences are SGDLS and YYNGEE. V lost 0 bases to trimming and J lost 0 bases; unmatched junction nucleotides: 4. The CDR3 consists of 18 residues. The CDR3, as DNA: TGTGCCAGCAGCGTAGCCCCGACTAGCGGGAGCTCCTACAATGAGCAGTTCTTC. Amino acid sequence: CASSVAPTSGSSYNEQFF.

The gene calls are TRBV30 and TRBJ1-3; D unresolved. This CDR3 region has 11 residues. Trimming shortened V by 4 bases and J by 4 bases, and 5 bases separated the two germline ends. Germline CDR1 reads GTSNPN; CDR2 reads SVGIG (reference sequence). The CDR3 spells CAWIPGNTIYF. As DNA, the CDR3 is TGTGCCTGGATTCCCGGAAACACCATATATTTT.

The genes are TRBV5-6 and TRBJ1-1; 7 positions match TRBD1. Per the germline V gene, CDR1 is SGHDT and CDR2 is YYEEEE. The CDR3 extends over 13 amino acids. Losses at the gene ends were 0 bases for V and 6 bases for J; bases not matched to a gene: 2. The CDR3 is CASSLGQGAEAFF. The CDR3 coding sequence is TGTGCCAGCAGCTTGGGTCAGGGGGCTGAAGCTTTCTTT.

This chain uses TRBV7-8 with TRBJ2-1; 7 positions agree with TRBD2. Trimming at V came to 0 bases and at J to 7 bases, leaving 3 bases not matched to a gene. Germline CDR1 SGHVS, CDR2 FQNEAQ. The CDR3 consists of 14 residues. The CDR3 is CASSLARELNEQFF. Here the CDR3 DNA reads TGTGCCAGCAGCTTAGCGCGGGAGCTAAATGAGCAGTTCTTC.

This chain connects TRBV9 to TRBJ1-1; tentative D call: TRBD1 (6 bases). From germline, CDR1 is SGDLS and CDR2 YYNGEE. The CDR3 consists of 16 residues. Trimming stripped 3 bases from V and 4 bases from J, with 19 bases between. In DNA form, the CDR3 reads TGTGCCAGCAGCGCACGACAGGTTGGGCTAGGCACTGAAGCTTTCTTT. It specifies CASSARQVGLGTEAFF.